This entry features one TCR beta chain sequence. This same CDR3 is encoded by further DNA sequences in the sample. The data were taken from a study of shared clonotypes between healthy human individuals. The input for sorted-subset replicate PCRs was 200 to 250 ng DNA, about 30,000 T cell genomes. TCRdb's table, derived via immunoSEQ multiplex PCR, lists solely in-frame clones and lacks some. The table lists 2 million to 2.5 million clones, 85% to 95% of them singletons. Germline assignment: CDR1 MDHEN and CDR2 SYDVKM. The V end lost 3 bases, the J end lost 4 bases, and 6 bases lay between the germline ends. There are 12 residues in the CDR3.

The sequence derives from a man younger than 35 in good health. Some clones in this sample may be carry-over from other donors' samples. Material for sequencing was naive CD4+ T cells from PBMCs. Described subset: CD45RA+ positively selected. This rearrangement joins TRBV28 to TRBJ1-2; D not certain. The CDR3 loop reads CASSLVGYGYTF. CDR3 sequence (DNA): TGTGCCAGCAGTTTGGTGGGCTATGGCTACACCTTC.